This T cell receptor beta chain was profiled in a study of blood T cell repertoires in COVID-19. The ends were cut back, 6 bases at V and 7 bases at J, with 12 bases in the middle. The V gene's germline CDR1 is LGHDT and CDR2 YNNKEL (reference sequence). The CDR3 loop spans 12 amino acids. Repertoires were generated with immunoSEQ multiplex PCR, while TCRdb's copy carries only in-frame clones and drops some. In the table there are about 280,000 clones, around 88% of which are singletons. Ten or more counts support this clone. V is TRBV3-1 (or the pseudogene TRBV3-2) and J is TRBJ1-1; D may be TRBD1 (5 bases). This sequence was found in a woman aged 25 to 39 who had recovered from COVID-19. The specimen was peripheral blood. CDR3 nucleotides: TGTGCCAGCAGAAAGGAGGGGTATGAAGCTTTCTTT. Protein product: CASRKEGYEAFF.